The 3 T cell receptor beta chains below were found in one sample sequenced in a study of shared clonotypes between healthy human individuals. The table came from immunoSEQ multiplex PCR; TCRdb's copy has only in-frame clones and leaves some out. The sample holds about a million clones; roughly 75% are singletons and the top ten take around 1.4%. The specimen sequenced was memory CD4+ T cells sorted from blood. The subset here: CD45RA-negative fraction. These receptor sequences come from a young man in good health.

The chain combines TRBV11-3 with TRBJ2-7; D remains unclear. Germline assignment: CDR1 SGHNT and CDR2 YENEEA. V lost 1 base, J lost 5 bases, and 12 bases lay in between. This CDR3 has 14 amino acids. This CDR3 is CASSLGVRGDEQYF. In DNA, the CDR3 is TGTGCCAGCAGCTTAGGGGTTCGTGGGGACGAGCAGTACTTC.

This CDR3 is CACWEANTGELFF. In nucleotides, the CDR3 is TGTGCCTGCTGGGAAGCGAACACCGGGGAGCTGTTTTTT. V usage is TRBV6-5 and J usage is TRBJ2-2; D is unresolved. This CDR3 has 13 residues. Trimming shortened V by 11 bases and J by 0 bases, and 10 bases separated the two germline ends. Germline V CDR1 and CDR2: MNHEY, SVGAGI.

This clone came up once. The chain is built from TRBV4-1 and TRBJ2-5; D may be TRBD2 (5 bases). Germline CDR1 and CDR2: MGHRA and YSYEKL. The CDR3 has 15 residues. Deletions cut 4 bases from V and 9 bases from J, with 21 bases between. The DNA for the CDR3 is TGCGCCAGCAGCCCAGCCCTCGGGATCGGGATGGCCCAGTACTTC. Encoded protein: CASSPALGIGMAQYF.